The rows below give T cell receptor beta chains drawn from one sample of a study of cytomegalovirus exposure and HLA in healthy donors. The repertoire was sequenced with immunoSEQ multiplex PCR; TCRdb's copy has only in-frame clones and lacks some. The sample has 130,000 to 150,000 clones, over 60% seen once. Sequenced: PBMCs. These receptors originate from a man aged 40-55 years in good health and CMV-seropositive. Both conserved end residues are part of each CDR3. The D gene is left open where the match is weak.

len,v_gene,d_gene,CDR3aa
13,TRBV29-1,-,CSAAQVRGGGYTF
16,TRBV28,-,CASSSGGSASYNEQFF
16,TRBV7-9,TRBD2,CASSRALAGVRETQYF
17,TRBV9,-,CASSVDFGRAATDTQYF
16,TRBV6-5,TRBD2,CASSSRQTSAYNEQFF
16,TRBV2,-,CASSFRPWGQGSEQFF
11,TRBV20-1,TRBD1,CSARTGTVPTF
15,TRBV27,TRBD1,CASSLSGTGGYEQYF
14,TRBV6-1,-,CASSPRGTVEKLFF
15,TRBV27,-,CASSPTGLHTGELFF
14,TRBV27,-,CASRRDLGNGEQFF
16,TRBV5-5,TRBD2,CASSPYQGREGLEQFF
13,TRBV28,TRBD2,CASGGLADYEQYF
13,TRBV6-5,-,CASSYWPGEKLFF
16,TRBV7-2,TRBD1,CASSHLTGDRSNGLTF
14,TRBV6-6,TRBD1,CASSGQAPHQPQHF
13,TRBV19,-,CASSIGYTETQYF
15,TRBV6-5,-,CASSYSEWENSPLHF
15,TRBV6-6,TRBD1,CASSYRLGGAGGYTF
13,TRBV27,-,CASSWTANYGYTF
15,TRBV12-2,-,CASRLQGLAGEEQYF
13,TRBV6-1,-,CASYRDTTDTQYF
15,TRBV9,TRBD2,CASSPGLGSYNEQFF
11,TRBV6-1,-,CASNSGNIQYF
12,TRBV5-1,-,CASTSPRNEQFF
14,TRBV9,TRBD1,CASTSGGGEETQYF
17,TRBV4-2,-,CASSQEILGMYTGELFF
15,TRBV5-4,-,CASSLVGQTYNEQFF
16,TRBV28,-,CASIVPSGRGDSEAFF
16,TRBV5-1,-,CASSPLERGGDTEAFF
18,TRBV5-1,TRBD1,CASSPFGTGAVAKNIQYF
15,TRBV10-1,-,CASSETGVSYNEQFF
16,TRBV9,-,CASSVAGSGVYNEQFF
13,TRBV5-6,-,CASSSGNYNEQFF
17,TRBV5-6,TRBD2,CASARSSSRAGEGEQYF
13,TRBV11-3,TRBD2,CASSPGRAAEQFF
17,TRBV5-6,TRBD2,CASRVGTSGSYQETQYF
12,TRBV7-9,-,CASSLEQGGAFF
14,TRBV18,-,CASSPGTPNTEAFF
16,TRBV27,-,CASRPTIAASTDTQYF
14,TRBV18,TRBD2,CASSPAGGDETQYF